Listed below are T cell receptor beta chains from one sample, sequenced in a study of patients and donors after allogeneic stem cell transplantation. TCRdb passed the RT-PCR reads through MiXCR, listing each CDR3 protein once. The table shows some 880,000 distinct CDR3 sequences, with about a sixth occurring only once. The sequencing input was blood, either unsorted or a sorted T cell fraction (not recorded which). The receptors were sampled from a human donor who was either an allogeneic HSCT recipient or a stem cell or donor lymphocyte infusion donor (not recorded which). It is not recorded whose cells these are; they may come from a transplant donor. Both conserved end residues are part of each CDR3. The order of the fields is J gene, clone size, D gene, V gene, CDR3 protein, CDR3 DNA. A D gene is named only where the DNA matches it firmly. Size is omitted from some rows. Given values are once, few, many or a class for expanded clones.

TRBJ1-1 | few | - | TRBV12-3/TRBV12-4 | CATSSRRDTEAFF | TGTGCCACAAGCTCACGGAGGGACACTGAAGCTTTCTTT
TRBJ1-5 | - | TRBD1 | TRBV28 | CASSFETGRDQPQHF | TGTGCCAGCAGTTTTGAGACAGGGAGGGATCAGCCCCAGCATTTT
TRBJ1-4 | many | - | TRBV12-3/TRBV12-4 | CASSEGGEKLFF | TGTGCCAGCAGTGAGGGTGGGGAAAAACTGTTTTTT
TRBJ2-2 | few | TRBD1 | TRBV12-5 | CASGKGQGNTGELFF | TGTGCTAGTGGTAAAGGACAGGGTAACACCGGGGAGCTGTTTTTT
TRBJ2-7 | many | - | TRBV7-2 | CASSLDGQTYEQYF | TGTGCCAGCAGCTTAGACGGTCAGACCTACGAGCAGTACTTC
TRBJ1-2 | many | TRBD1 | TRBV20-1 | CSVTPGQGRGYTF | TGCAGTGTTACTCCGGGACAGGGGAGAGGCTACACCTTC
TRBJ2-5 | few | TRBD1 | TRBV12-3/TRBV12-4 | CASKKTGLGPETQYF | TGTGCCAGCAAAAAGACAGGGTTGGGCCCCGAGACCCAGTACTTC
TRBJ2-4 | few | - | TRBV12-3/TRBV12-4 | CASSLGKAKNIQYF | TGTGCCAGCAGTTTGGGGAAAGCCAAAAACATTCAGTACTTC
TRBJ2-3 | - | TRBD2 | TRBV7-9 | CASSAHSSGSAADTQYF | TGTGCCAGCAGCGCCCACTCTAGCGGGAGTGCGGCAGATACGCAGTATTTT
TRBJ1-2 | - | TRBD1 | TRBV5-1 | CASSPAGTGVGGYTF | TGCGCCAGCAGCCCGGCCGGTACAGGGGTCGGCGGCTACACCTTC
TRBJ2-1 | - | TRBD1 | TRBV20-1 | CSAMTGNEQFF | TGCAGTGCGATGACAGGGAATGAGCAGTTCTTC
TRBJ1-4 | few | TRBD1 | TRBV7-9 | CASSTPGTGVEKLFF | TGTGCCAGCAGCACGCCCGGGACAGGGGTAGAAAAACTGTTTTTT
TRBJ2-1 | many | TRBD2 | TRBV10-3 | CAIVSGTSGGEQFF | TGTGCCATCGTATCCGGGACTAGCGGTGGTGAGCAGTTCTTC
TRBJ2-3 | - | TRBD2 | TRBV10-3 | CAISESRAGGTDTQYF | TGTGCCATCAGTGAGTCGAGGGCGGGGGGCACAGATACGCAGTATTTT
TRBJ1-5 | - | - | TRBV7-2 | CASSLDTAGQPQHF | TGTGCCAGCAGCTTAGATACGGCGGGCCAGCCCCAGCATTTT
TRBJ2-1 | - | TRBD2 | TRBV5-6 | CASRHSGSLYNEQFF | TGTGCCAGCAGACACAGCGGGAGCCTCTACAATGAGCAGTTCTTC
TRBJ2-5 | few | - | TRBV7-9 | CASSQALEETQYF | TGTGCCAGCAGTCAGGCCCTTGAAGAGACCCAGTACTTC
TRBJ2-7 | - | - | TRBV20-1 | CSAREEGRKSYEQYF | TGCAGTGCTAGAGAAGAGGGGAGGAAGTCCTACGAGCAGTACTTC
TRBJ2-6 | - | TRBD1 | TRBV11-2 | CASSVTGGARGANVLTF | TGTGCCAGCAGTGTCACAGGGGGCGCCAGGGGGGCCAACGTCCTGACTTTC
TRBJ2-3 | - | TRBD2 | TRBV5-1 | CASSLGLAGGSWADTQYF | TGCGCCAGCAGCTTGGGACTAGCGGGAGGTTCGTGGGCAGATACGCAGTATTTT
TRBJ2-1 | - | - | TRBV12-3/TRBV12-4 | CASRGPGGAYNEQFF | TGTGCCAGCAGGGGCCCAGGGGGGGCCTACAATGAGCAGTTCTTC
TRBJ1-6 | once | - | TRBV7-9 | CASSSAGGLNSPLHF | TGTGCCAGCAGCTCTGCGGGCGGGCTAAATTCACCCCTCCACTTT
TRBJ1-1 | - | TRBD1 | TRBV7-9 | CASSLRTGDNTEAFF | TGTGCCAGCAGCTTGAGGACAGGTGATAACACTGAAGCTTTCTTT
TRBJ2-3 | - | - | TRBV21-1 | CASSRGLAGGQHTDTQYF | TGTGCCAGCAGCAGGGGACTAGCGGGAGGACAGCATACAGATACGCAGTATTTT
TRBJ2-5 | many | - | TRBV27 | CASSFEGQKTQYF | TGTGCCAGCAGTTTCGAGGGGCAGAAGACCCAGTACTTC
TRBJ2-1 | few | - | TRBV12-3/TRBV12-4 | CASSLEAAQGQFF | TGTGCCAGCAGTTTAGAAGCCGCCCAAGGGCAGTTCTTC
TRBJ2-1 | few | - | TRBV9 | CASSVGSGLNEQFF | TGTGCCAGCAGCGTAGGATCGGGACTTAATGAGCAGTTCTTC
TRBJ1-2 | few | - | TRBV20-1 | CSASPGQNPGYGYTF | TGCAGTGCTTCCCCGGGCCAAAACCCAGGCTATGGCTACACCTTC
TRBJ2-7 | - | TRBD2 | TRBV4-2 | CASSQVAQLASSYEQYF | TGTGCCAGCAGCCAAGTTGCCCAACTAGCGTCCTCCTACGAGCAGTACTTC
TRBJ2-6 | - | - | TRBV6-1 | CASRLGTGANVLTF | TGTGCCAGCAGGCTCGGAACTGGGGCCAACGTCCTGACTTTC
TRBJ2-3 | - | - | TRBV24-1 | CATGGPSTDTQYF | TGTGCCACCGGAGGGCCAAGCACAGATACGCAGTATTTT
TRBJ2-2 | - | TRBD2 | TRBV9 | CASSPIGLAKLPGELFF | TGTGCCAGCAGCCCCATTGGACTAGCGAAACTCCCCGGGGAGCTGTTTTTT
TRBJ2-7 | many | - | TRBV12-3/TRBV12-4 | CASPRDEQYF | TGTGCCAGCCCAAGGGACGAGCAGTACTTC
TRBJ2-1 | few | TRBD2 | TRBV6-1 | CASSLTTSGRADEQFF | TGTGCCAGCAGTCTTACGACTAGCGGGAGGGCCGATGAGCAGTTCTTC
TRBJ2-3 | few | - | TRBV5-6 | CASSSINRDTQYF | TGTGCCAGCAGCTCGATTAACCGTGATACGCAGTATTTT
TRBJ1-2 | many | - | TRBV7-6 | CASSGDSLSGYTF | TGTGCCAGCAGCGGAGACAGCCTAAGTGGCTACACCTTC
TRBJ1-2 | - | TRBD1 | TRBV24-1 | CATSEGDRSSGYTF | TGTGCCACCAGTGAGGGGGACAGGTCGTCGGGCTACACCTTC
TRBJ1-1 | - | TRBD1 | TRBV7-2 | CASSRITGDSEAFF | TGTGCCAGCAGCCGTATCACAGGGGACTCTGAAGCTTTCTTT
TRBJ1-5 | - | - | TRBV24-1 | CATISDNQPQHF | TGTGCCACCATAAGCGACAATCAGCCCCAGCATTTT
TRBJ2-7 | few | - | TRBV2 | CASNVDQGISYEQYF | TGTGCCAGCAACGTAGATCAGGGAATCTCCTACGAGCAGTACTTC
TRBJ2-3 | - | TRBD2 | TRBV12-3/TRBV12-4 | CASSLALRAGFGDTQYF | TGTGCCAGCAGTTTAGCGCTTAGAGCGGGGTTTGGAGATACGCAGTATTTT
TRBJ1-4 | - | - | TRBV18 | CASSPNTLDEKLFF | TGTGCCAGCTCCCCCAACACCCTCGATGAAAAACTGTTTTTT
TRBJ2-7 | - | TRBD1 | TRBV7-8 | CASSIRGLLGQGKSYEQYF | TGTGCCAGCAGCATTAGGGGACTCTTAGGACAGGGGAAAAGCTACGAGCAGTACTTC
TRBJ2-7 | - | - | TRBV6-1 | CASSVNSEQYF | TGTGCCAGCAGTGTTAACTCCGAGCAGTACTTC
TRBJ1-1 | many | - | TRBV5-1 | CASSSRMNTEAFF | TGCGCCAGCAGCTCCCGGATGAACACTGAAGCTTTCTTT
TRBJ2-1 | many | TRBD1 | TRBV20-1 | CSASRSTGDEQFF | TGCAGTGCTAGTAGGTCGACAGGGGATGAGCAGTTCTTC
TRBJ1-2 | few | - | TRBV20-1 | CSAPAPGYTF | TGCAGTGCTCCGGCTCCGGGCTACACCTTC
TRBJ1-1 | few | TRBD1 | TRBV25-1 | CASSVFGTATEAFF | TGTGCCAGCAGCGTATTTGGGACAGCCACTGAAGCTTTCTTT
TRBJ2-7 | few | TRBD2 | TRBV2 | CAILLAGALYEQYF | TGTGCCATCCTACTAGCGGGAGCGCTCTACGAGCAGTACTTC
TRBJ2-5 | few | - | TRBV7-9 | CASSLEDIPYF | TGTGCCAGCAGCTTAGAAGATATTCCTTACTTC
TRBJ1-1 | - | - | TRBV20-1 | CSARDRGLGVNEAFF | TGCAGTGCTAGAGATCGGGGCCTTGGGGTCAATGAAGCTTTCTTT
TRBJ1-6 | few | - | TRBV12-3/TRBV12-4 | CASSPRTGLGNSPLHF | TGTGCCAGCAGTCCGCGGACTGGACTTGGTAATTCACCCCTCCACTTT
TRBJ2-3 | - | - | TRBV11-2 | CASSRGGFDTQYF | TGTGCCAGCAGCCGCGGAGGATTCGATACGCAGTATTTT
TRBJ1-2 | - | - | TRBV7-9 | CASSFGYTF | TGTGCCAGCAGCTTCGGCTACACCTTC
TRBJ2-7 | - | TRBD2 | TRBV29-1 | CSVVGGRELDEQYF | TGCAGCGTTGTAGGCGGGAGGGAACTCGACGAGCAGTACTTC
TRBJ2-7 | many | - | TRBV5-1 | CASSLEVSYEQYF | TGTGCCAGCAGTTTAGAAGTTTCCTACGAGCAGTACTTC